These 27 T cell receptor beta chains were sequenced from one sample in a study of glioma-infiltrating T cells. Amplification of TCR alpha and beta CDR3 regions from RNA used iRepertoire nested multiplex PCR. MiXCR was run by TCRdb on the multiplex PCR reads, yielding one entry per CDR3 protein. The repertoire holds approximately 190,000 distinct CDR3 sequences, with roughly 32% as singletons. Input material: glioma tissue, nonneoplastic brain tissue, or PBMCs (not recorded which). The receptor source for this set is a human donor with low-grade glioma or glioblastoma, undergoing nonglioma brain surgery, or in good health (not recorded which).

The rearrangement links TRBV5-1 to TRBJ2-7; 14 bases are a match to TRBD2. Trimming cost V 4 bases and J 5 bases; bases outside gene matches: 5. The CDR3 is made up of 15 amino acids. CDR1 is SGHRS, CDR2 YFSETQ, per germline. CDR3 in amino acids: CASSEGLAGVHEQYF. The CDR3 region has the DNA TGCGCCAGCAGCGAGGGACTAGCGGGAGTCCACGAGCAGTACTTC.

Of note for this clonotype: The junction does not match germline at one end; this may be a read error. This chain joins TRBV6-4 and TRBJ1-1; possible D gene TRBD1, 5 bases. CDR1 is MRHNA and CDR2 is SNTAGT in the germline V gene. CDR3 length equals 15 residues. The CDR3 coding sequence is TGTGCCAGCAGACTAGAAGACAGACTGAACACTGAAGCTTCCTTT. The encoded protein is CASRLEDRLNTEASF.

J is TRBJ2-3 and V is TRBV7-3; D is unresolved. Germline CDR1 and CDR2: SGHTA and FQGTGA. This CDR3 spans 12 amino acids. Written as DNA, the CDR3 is TGTGTTAGCAGCTTAAACCGGGATACGCAGTATTTT. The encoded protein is CVSSLNRDTQYF. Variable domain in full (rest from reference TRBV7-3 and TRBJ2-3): GAGVSQTPSNKVTEKGKYVELRCDPISGHTALYWYRQSLGQGPEFLIYFQGTGAADDSGLPNDRFFAVRPEGSVSTLKIQRTERGDSAVYLCVSSLNRDTQYFGPGTRLTVL.

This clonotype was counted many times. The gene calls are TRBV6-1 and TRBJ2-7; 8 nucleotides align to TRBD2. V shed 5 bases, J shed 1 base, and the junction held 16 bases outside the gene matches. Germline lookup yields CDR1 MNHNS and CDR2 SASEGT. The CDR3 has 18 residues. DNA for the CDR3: TGTGCCAGCAGTTTGGCGGGGGGCCGGGACCGTGGATCCTACGAGCAGTACTTC. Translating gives CASSLAGGRDRGSYEQYF.

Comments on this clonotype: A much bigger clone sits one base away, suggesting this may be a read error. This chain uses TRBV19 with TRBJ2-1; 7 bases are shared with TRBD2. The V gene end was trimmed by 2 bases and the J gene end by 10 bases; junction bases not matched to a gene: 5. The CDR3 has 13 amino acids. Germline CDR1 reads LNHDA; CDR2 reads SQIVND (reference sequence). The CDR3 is CASSITSAREQFF. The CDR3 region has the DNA TGTGCCAGTAGTATAACTAGCGCTCGGGAGCAGTTCTTC.

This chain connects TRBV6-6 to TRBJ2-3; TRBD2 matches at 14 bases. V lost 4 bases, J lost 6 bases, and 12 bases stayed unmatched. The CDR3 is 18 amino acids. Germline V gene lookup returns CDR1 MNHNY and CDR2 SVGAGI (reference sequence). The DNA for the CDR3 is TGTGCCAGCAGTTTCGAACAGGGACTAGCGGGGGTCACGGATACGCAGTATTTT. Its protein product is CASSFEQGLAGVTDTQYF.

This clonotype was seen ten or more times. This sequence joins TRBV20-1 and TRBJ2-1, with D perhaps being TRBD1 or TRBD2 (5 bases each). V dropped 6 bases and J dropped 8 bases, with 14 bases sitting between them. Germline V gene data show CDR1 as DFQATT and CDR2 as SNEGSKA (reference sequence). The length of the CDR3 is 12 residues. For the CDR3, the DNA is TGCAGTGCCGTGGGACCTGCAGATGAGCAGTTCTTC. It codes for CSAVGPADEQFF.

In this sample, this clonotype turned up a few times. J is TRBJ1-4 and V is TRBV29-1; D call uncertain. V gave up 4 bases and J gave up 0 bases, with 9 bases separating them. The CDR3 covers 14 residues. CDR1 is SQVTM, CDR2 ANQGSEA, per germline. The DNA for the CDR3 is TGCAGCGTTGTGGCAGACGCAACTAATGAAAAACTGTTTTTT. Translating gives CSVVADATNEKLFF.

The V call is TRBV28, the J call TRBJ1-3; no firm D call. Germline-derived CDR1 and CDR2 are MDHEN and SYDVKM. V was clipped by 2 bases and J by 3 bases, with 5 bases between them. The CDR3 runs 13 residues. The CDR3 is CASSLGHGNTIYF. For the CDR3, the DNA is TGTGCCAGCAGTTTAGGCCATGGAAACACCATATATTTT.

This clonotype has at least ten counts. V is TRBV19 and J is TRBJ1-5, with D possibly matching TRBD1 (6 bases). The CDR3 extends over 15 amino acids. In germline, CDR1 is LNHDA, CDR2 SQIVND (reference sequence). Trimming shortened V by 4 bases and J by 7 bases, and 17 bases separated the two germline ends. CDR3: CASSSGQGIGQPQHF. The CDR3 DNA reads TGTGCCAGTAGTAGCGGCCAGGGGATAGGCCAGCCCCAGCATTTT. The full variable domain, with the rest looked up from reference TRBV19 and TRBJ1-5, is DGGITQSPKYLFRKEGQNVTLSCEQNLNHDAMYWYRQDPGQGLRLIYYSQIVNDFQKGDIAEGYSVSREKKESFPLTVTSAQKNPTAFYLCASSSGQGIGQPQHFGDGTRLSIL.

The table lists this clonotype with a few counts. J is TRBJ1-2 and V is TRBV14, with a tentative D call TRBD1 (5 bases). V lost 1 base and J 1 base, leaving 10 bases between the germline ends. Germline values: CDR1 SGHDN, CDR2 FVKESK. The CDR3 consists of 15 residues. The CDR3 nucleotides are TGTGCCAGCAGCCAAGCTGACAGCTTTAACTATGGCTACACCTTC. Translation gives CASSQADSFNYGYTF. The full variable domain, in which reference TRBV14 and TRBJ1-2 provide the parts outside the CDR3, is EAGVTQFPSHSVIEKGQTVTLRCDPISGHDNLYWYRRVMGKEIKFLLHFVKESKQDESGMPNNRFLAERTGGTYSTLKVQPAELEDSGVYFCASSQADSFNYGYTFGSGTRLTVV.

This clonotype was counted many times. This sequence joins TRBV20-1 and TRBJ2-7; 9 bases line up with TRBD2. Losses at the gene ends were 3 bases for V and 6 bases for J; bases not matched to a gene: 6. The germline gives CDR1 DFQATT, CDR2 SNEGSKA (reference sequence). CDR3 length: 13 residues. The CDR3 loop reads CSASGLAYFEQYF. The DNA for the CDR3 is TGCAGTGCTAGCGGACTAGCGTATTTCGAGCAGTACTTC.

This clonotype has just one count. The CDR3 coding sequence is TGCAGTGCTAGTGAGGATCTGAACACCTACGAGCAGTACTTC. This codes for CSASEDLNTYEQYF. The chain joins TRBV20-1 to TRBJ2-7; D ambiguous. Trimming removed 3 bases from V and 2 bases from J, with 14 bases in between. Germline V gene sequence: CDR1 DFQATT, CDR2 SNEGSKA (reference sequence). The CDR3 consists of 14 residues.

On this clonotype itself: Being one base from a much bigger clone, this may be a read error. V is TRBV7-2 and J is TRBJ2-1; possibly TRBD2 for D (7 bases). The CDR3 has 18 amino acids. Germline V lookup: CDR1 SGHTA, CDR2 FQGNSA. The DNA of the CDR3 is TGTGTCAGCAGCTCTAGGGGCAAGGGGGGGCTAATCGACAATGAGCAGTTCTTC. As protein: CVSSSRGKGGLIDNEQFF.

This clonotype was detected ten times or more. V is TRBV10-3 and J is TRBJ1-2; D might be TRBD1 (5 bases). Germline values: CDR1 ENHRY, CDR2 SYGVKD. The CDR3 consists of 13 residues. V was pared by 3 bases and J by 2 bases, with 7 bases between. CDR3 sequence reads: CAISEEGNYGYTF. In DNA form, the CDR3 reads TGTGCCATCAGTGAAGAGGGGAACTATGGCTACACCTTC.

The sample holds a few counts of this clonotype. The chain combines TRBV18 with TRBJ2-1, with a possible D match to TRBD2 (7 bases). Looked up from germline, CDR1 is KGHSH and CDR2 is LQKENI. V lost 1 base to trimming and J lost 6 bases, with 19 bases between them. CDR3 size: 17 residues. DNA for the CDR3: TGTGCCAGCTCACCACGTGTGGGGGCGGGAGCGCTCAATGAGCAGTTCTTC. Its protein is CASSPRVGAGALNEQFF.

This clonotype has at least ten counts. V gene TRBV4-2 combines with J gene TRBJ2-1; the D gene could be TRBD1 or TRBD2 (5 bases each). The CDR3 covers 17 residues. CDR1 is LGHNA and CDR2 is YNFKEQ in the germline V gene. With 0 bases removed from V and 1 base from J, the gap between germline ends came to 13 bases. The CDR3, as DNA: TGTGCCAGCAGCCAAGATGCTTGGGACCTTTCCTACAATGAGCAGTTCTTC. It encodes CASSQDAWDLSYNEQFF.

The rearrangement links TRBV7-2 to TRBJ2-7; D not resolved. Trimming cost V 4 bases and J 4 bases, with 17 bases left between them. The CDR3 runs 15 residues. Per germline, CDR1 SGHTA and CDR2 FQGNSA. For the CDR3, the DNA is TGTGCCAGCAGCTCATCCATGGGGTCCCATTACGAGCAGTACTTC. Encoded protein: CASSSSMGSHYEQYF. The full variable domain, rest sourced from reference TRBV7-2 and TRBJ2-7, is GAGVSQSPSNKVTEKGKDVELRCDPISGHTALYWYRQSLGQGLEFLIYFQGNSAPDKSGLPSDRFSAERTGGSVSTLTIQRTQQEDSAVYLCASSSSMGSHYEQYFGPGTRLTVT.

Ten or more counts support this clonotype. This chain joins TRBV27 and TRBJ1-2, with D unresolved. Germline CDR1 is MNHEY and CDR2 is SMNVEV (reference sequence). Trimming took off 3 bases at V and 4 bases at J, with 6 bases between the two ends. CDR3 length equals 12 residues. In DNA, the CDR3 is TGTGCCAGCAGTTTGGACGGCTATGGCTACACCTTC. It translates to CASSLDGYGYTF.

The CDR3 protein is CASSFTLGQAPGYTF. The DNA for the CDR3 is TGTGCCAGCAGCTTCACACTCGGACAGGCGCCCGGCTACACCTTC. The chain recombines TRBV7-9 with TRBJ1-2; 7 bases are shared with TRBD1. This CDR3 is built from 15 residues. J gave up 8 bases and V 3 bases, and 12 bases lay outside the gene matches. The germline V gene encodes CDR1 SEHNR and CDR2 FQNEAQ (reference sequence).

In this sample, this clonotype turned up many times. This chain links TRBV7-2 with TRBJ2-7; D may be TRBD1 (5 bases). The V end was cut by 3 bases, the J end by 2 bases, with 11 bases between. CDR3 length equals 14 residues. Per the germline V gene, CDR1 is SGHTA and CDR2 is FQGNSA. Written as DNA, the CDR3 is TGTGCCAGCAGCTTCTCCAGGGCCGCCTACGAGCAGTACTTC. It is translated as CASSFSRAAYEQYF.

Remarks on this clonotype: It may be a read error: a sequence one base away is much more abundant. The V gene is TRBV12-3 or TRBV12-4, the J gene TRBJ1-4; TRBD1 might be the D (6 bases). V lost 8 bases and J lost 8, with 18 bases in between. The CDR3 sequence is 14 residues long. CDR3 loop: CASRILGAGEKLFF. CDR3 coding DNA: TGTGCCAGCCGTATCCTGGGGGCTGGGGAAAAACTGTTTTTT.

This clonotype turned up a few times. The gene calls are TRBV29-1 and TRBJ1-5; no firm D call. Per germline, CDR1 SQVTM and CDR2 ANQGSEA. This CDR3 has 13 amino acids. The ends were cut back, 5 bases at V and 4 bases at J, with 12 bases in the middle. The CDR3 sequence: CSVLLVGNQPQHF. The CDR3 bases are TGCAGCGTTTTGCTCGTGGGGAATCAGCCCCAGCATTTT.

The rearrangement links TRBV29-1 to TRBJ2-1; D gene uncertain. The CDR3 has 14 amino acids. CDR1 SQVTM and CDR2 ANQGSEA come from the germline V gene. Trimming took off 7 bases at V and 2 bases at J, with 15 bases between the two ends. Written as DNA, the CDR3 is TGCAGCGGCCACCTGGGTTCCGCCTACAATGAGCAGTTCTTC. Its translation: CSGHLGSAYNEQFF.

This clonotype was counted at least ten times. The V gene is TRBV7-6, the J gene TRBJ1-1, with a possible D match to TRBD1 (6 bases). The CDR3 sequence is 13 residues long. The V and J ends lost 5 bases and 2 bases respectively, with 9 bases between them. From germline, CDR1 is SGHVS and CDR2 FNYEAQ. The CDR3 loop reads CASSRQANTEAFF. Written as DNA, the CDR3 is TGTGCCAGCAGCAGACAGGCTAACACTGAAGCTTTCTTT.

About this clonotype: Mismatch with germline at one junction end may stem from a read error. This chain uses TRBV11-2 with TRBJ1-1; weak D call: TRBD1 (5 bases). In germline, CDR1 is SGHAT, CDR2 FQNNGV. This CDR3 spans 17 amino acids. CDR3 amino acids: CASSQTVAGQMNTEAFF. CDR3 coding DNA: TGCGCCAGCAGCCAAACGGTGGCAGGGCAGATGAACACTGAAGCTTTCTTT.

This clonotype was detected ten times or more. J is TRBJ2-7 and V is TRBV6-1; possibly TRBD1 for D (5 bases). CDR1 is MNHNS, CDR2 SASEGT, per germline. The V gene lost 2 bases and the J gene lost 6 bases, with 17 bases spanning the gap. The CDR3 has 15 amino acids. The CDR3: CASSEYGSAGLEQYF. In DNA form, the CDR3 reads TGTGCCAGCAGTGAATACGGGTCCGCAGGGCTCGAGCAGTACTTC.